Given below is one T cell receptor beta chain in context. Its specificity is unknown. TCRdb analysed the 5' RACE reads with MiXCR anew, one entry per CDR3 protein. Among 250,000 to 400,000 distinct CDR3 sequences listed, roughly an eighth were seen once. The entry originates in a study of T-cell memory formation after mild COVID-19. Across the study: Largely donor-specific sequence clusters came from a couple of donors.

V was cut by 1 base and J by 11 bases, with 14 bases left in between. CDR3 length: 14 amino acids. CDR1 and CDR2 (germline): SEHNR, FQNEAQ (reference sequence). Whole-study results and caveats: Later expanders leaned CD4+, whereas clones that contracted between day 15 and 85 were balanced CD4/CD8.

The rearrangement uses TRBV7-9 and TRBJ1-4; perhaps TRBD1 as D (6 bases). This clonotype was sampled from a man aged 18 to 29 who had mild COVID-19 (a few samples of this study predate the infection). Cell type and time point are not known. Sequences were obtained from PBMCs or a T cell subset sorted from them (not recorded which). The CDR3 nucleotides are TGTGCCAGCAGCTTAGGGACAGTAGGTTCGAAACTGTTTTTT. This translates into CASSLGTVGSKLFF.